A few counts support the clone carrying this TCR beta chain. These data come from a study of response to subunit inactivated influenza vaccine. The CDR3 contains 13 residues. Germline-derived CDR1 and CDR2 are SNHLY and FYNNEI. Trimming took off 11 bases at V and 4 bases at J, with 16 bases between the two ends. Using its own MiXCR run on the RT-PCR reads, TCRdb lists one record per CDR3 protein. This table has under 200,000 distinct CDR3 sequences, 12% appearing once. These data also featured in a second study, about T cells expressing NK-cell markers. According to that study: UMI-tagged 5'RACE template switching yielded the TCR beta cDNA. CD3+CD56+NKG2C+, CD3+CD56+NKG2C- and CD3+CD56-NKG2C+ T cells, once sorted, supplied the TCR beta repertoires. There were seven HCMV-seropositive donors and one seronegative donor among the eight sequenced.

The source material was CD8+ T cells sorted from PBMCs, sampled about 11 days after vaccination. The sequence was obtained from a man aged 50 or older who received an inactivated influenza vaccine. The V gene is TRBV2, the J gene TRBJ2-3, with unresolved D. CDR3 bases: TGTGCCGTGCCAGCAAGTCATTCAGATACGCAGTATTTT. This encodes CAVPASHSDTQYF.